This record looks at one T cell receptor beta chain sequence and its context. These data come from a study of T cell changes during pregnancy in multiple sclerosis. The CDR3 extends over 18 amino acids. V dropped 4 bases and J dropped 0; count of bases not matched to a gene: 14. CDR1 SGHNT and CDR2 YYREEE come from the germline V gene (reference sequence). Repertoires were generated with immunoSEQ multiplex PCR, while TCRdb's copy carries only in-frame clones and drops some. The sample holds tens of thousands of clones, roughly 90% seen once. The sequences come from CD8+ T cells from peripheral blood mononuclear cells, collected in the third trimester of pregnancy. The chain has TRBV5-4 and TRBJ2-3; 7 nucleotides match TRBD2. This clonotype was obtained from a female donor with multiple sclerosis, enrolled in a pregnancy study. CDR3 nucleotides: TGTGCCAGCAGCCTTCTCCTCAGCGGGGTGGACAGCACAGATACGCAGTATTTT. Its protein product is CASSLLLSGVDSTDTQYF. The full variable domain, rest sourced from reference TRBV5-4 and TRBJ2-3, is ETGVTQSPTHLIKTRGQQVTLRCSSQSGHNTVSWYQQALGQGPQFIFQYYREEENGRGNFPPRFSGLQFPNYSSELNVNALELDDSALYLCASSLLLSGVDSTDTQYFGPGTRLTVL.